The rows below give T cell receptor beta chains drawn from one sample of a study of T cell repertoires in cytomegalovirus infection. TCRdb reprocessed the reads via MiXCR and lists one record per CDR3 protein. The data contain 300,000 to 400,000 distinct CDR3 sequences, roughly 29% of them singletons. Their antigens are not known. Sequenced here: cultured PBMCs, sampled from culture after CMV antigen stimulation. All receptors come from a human donor in good health (CMV status not recorded). Some clones in this sample may be carry-over from other donors' samples. CDR3s include the opening cysteine and the closing phenylalanine or tryptophan. D genes are given only for firm matches. Not every row has a clone size; where given, it reads once, few, many or a size class.

V gene: TRBV6-5
J gene: TRBJ1-6
clone size: few
D gene: -
CDR3 protein: CASSYLGDNSPLHF
CDR3 DNA: TGTGCCAGCAGTTACCTAGGGGATAATTCACCCCTCCACTTT

V gene: TRBV6-5
J gene: TRBJ1-1
clone size: few
D gene: TRBD1
CDR3 protein: CASSYGTGANTEAFF
CDR3 DNA: TGTGCCAGCAGTTATGGGACAGGGGCAAACACTGAAGCTTTCTTT

V gene: TRBV7-9
J gene: TRBJ2-3
clone size: few
D gene: -
CDR3 protein: CASSPPGPRGSDTQYF
CDR3 DNA: TGTGCCAGCAGCCCACCGGGTCCAAGGGGATCAGATACGCAGTATTTT

V gene: TRBV5-4
J gene: TRBJ2-1
clone size: few
D gene: TRBD2
CDR3 protein: CASSFHLAGGYNEQFF
CDR3 DNA: TGTGCCAGCAGCTTCCATTTAGCGGGAGGGTACAATGAGCAGTTCTTC

V gene: TRBV12-3/TRBV12-4
J gene: TRBJ2-2
clone size: few
D gene: -
CDR3 protein: CASSSTGFTGELFF
CDR3 DNA: TGTGCCAGCAGTTCTACAGGGTTCACCGGGGAGCTGTTTTTT

V gene: TRBV20-1
J gene: TRBJ2-7
clone size: -
D gene: -
CDR3 protein: CSAEGGRATYEQYF
CDR3 DNA: TGCAGTGCCGAGGGGGGGAGAGCCACCTACGAGCAGTACTTC

V gene: TRBV12-3/TRBV12-4
J gene: TRBJ1-5
clone size: many
D gene: -
CDR3 protein: CASRGAGQPQHF
CDR3 DNA: TGTGCCAGCAGGGGAGCCGGACAGCCCCAGCATTTT

V gene: TRBV4-1
J gene: TRBJ2-7
clone size: -
D gene: -
CDR3 protein: CASSQDITESYEQYF
CDR3 DNA: TGCGCCAGCAGCCAAGATATAACCGAATCCTACGAGCAGTACTTC

V gene: TRBV14
J gene: TRBJ1-3
clone size: -
D gene: -
CDR3 protein: CASTAGGLPSGNTIYF
CDR3 DNA: TGTGCCAGCACTGCGGGAGGGCTACCCTCTGGAAACACCATATATTTT

V gene: TRBV7-9
J gene: TRBJ2-1
clone size: many
D gene: TRBD2
CDR3 protein: CASSFLAGHQGNEQFF
CDR3 DNA: TGTGCCAGCAGTTTCCTAGCGGGACATCAGGGGAATGAGCAGTTCTTC

V gene: TRBV10-2
J gene: TRBJ2-1
clone size: -
D gene: -
CDR3 protein: CASSEGAGEQFF
CDR3 DNA: TGCGCCAGCAGTGAGGGGGCGGGTGAGCAGTTCTTC

V gene: TRBV4-1
J gene: TRBJ1-2
clone size: many
D gene: TRBD1
CDR3 protein: CASSQGQGDGYTF
CDR3 DNA: TGCGCCAGCAGCCAAGGACAGGGGGATGGCTACACCTTC

V gene: TRBV7-8
J gene: TRBJ1-5
clone size: many
D gene: -
CDR3 protein: CASSFTGQWYSNQPQHF
CDR3 DNA: TGTGCCAGCAGCTTTACCGGGCAGTGGTATAGCAATCAGCCCCAGCATTTT

V gene: TRBV6-6
J gene: TRBJ1-5
clone size: few
D gene: -
CDR3 protein: CASSYSSGLNQPQHF
CDR3 DNA: TGTGCCAGCAGTTACTCGAGTGGGTTGAATCAGCCCCAGCATTTT

V gene: TRBV28
J gene: TRBJ1-5
clone size: many
D gene: -
CDR3 protein: CASSLNNQPQHF
CDR3 DNA: TGTGCCAGCAGTTTAAACAATCAGCCCCAGCATTTT

V gene: TRBV5-6
J gene: TRBJ2-7
clone size: many
D gene: -
CDR3 protein: CASSLRLHGGTYEQYF
CDR3 DNA: TGTGCCAGCAGCTTGCGTTTACACGGGGGAACCTACGAGCAGTACTTC

V gene: TRBV9
J gene: TRBJ2-7
clone size: -
D gene: -
CDR3 protein: CASSVHPLREQYF
CDR3 DNA: TGTGCCAGCAGCGTCCACCCACTAAGGGAGCAGTACTTC

V gene: TRBV7-2
J gene: TRBJ2-3
clone size: -
D gene: -
CDR3 protein: CASSLGNTGWTDTQYF
CDR3 DNA: TGTGCCAGCAGCTTAGGGAACACAGGGTGGACAGATACGCAGTATTTT

V gene: TRBV12-3/TRBV12-4
J gene: TRBJ2-7
clone size: few
D gene: -
CDR3 protein: CASSLEGTLEQYF
CDR3 DNA: TGTGCCAGCAGTTTAGAGGGTACCTTGGAGCAGTACTTC

V gene: TRBV27
J gene: TRBJ2-1
clone size: -
D gene: TRBD2
CDR3 protein: CASGRLAGGNEQFF
CDR3 DNA: TGTGCCAGCGGCCGACTAGCGGGAGGCAATGAGCAGTTCTTC

V gene: TRBV12-3/TRBV12-4
J gene: TRBJ1-1
clone size: -
D gene: -
CDR3 protein: CASTPRATEAFF
CDR3 DNA: TGTGCCAGCACCCCAAGGGCCACTGAAGCTTTCTTT

V gene: TRBV7-8
J gene: TRBJ2-5
clone size: few
D gene: TRBD2
CDR3 protein: CASSSQAGGRETQYF
CDR3 DNA: TGTGCCAGCAGCTCACAAGCGGGGGGACGTGAGACCCAGTACTTC

V gene: TRBV11-1
J gene: TRBJ2-7
clone size: few
D gene: -
CDR3 protein: CASSLARGERPPGEQYF
CDR3 DNA: TGTGCCAGCAGCTTAGCCCGGGGTGAGAGGCCCCCTGGAGAGCAGTACTTC

V gene: TRBV5-4
J gene: TRBJ2-7
clone size: -
D gene: TRBD2
CDR3 protein: CASSPPGTTRPNEQYF
CDR3 DNA: TGTGCCAGCAGCCCTCCCGGGACTACCAGGCCCAACGAGCAGTACTTC

V gene: TRBV6-6
J gene: TRBJ2-5
clone size: few
D gene: -
CDR3 protein: CASSALAGPQETQYF
CDR3 DNA: TGTGCCAGCAGTGCCTTGGCGGGACCCCAAGAGACCCAGTACTTC

V gene: TRBV12-3/TRBV12-4
J gene: TRBJ2-1
clone size: many
D gene: TRBD2
CDR3 protein: CASSFTSGGEQFF
CDR3 DNA: TGTGCCAGCAGTTTTACTTCGGGGGGTGAGCAGTTCTTC

V gene: TRBV12-3/TRBV12-4
J gene: TRBJ2-7
clone size: few
D gene: TRBD2
CDR3 protein: CASSLSGEGPYEQYF
CDR3 DNA: TGTGCCAGCAGCCTTTCCGGGGAGGGCCCGTACGAGCAGTACTTC

V gene: TRBV12-3/TRBV12-4
J gene: TRBJ1-2
clone size: -
D gene: -
CDR3 protein: CASSYSLTGLRGYTF
CDR3 DNA: TGTGCCAGCAGCTACTCATTAACAGGGCTGAGGGGCTACACCTTC

V gene: TRBV30
J gene: TRBJ1-6
clone size: many
D gene: -
CDR3 protein: CAWNPGGEGRSPLHF
CDR3 DNA: TGTGCCTGGAACCCGGGGGGAGAGGGGCGTTCACCCCTCCACTTT

V gene: TRBV7-9
J gene: TRBJ1-5
clone size: few
D gene: -
CDR3 protein: CASSSGPGSNQPQHF
CDR3 DNA: TGTGCCAGCAGCTCAGGGCCAGGTAGCAATCAGCCCCAGCATTTT

V gene: TRBV10-1
J gene: TRBJ1-3
clone size: -
D gene: -
CDR3 protein: CASSGGLGRGNTIYF
CDR3 DNA: TGCGCCAGCAGTGGCGGACTGGGGAGGGGAAACACCATATATTTT

V gene: TRBV6-2/TRBV6-3
J gene: TRBJ2-1
clone size: -
D gene: TRBD2
CDR3 protein: CASSFLAGVTYNEQFF
CDR3 DNA: TGTGCCAGCAGTTTCCTAGCGGGAGTAACCTACAATGAGCAGTTCTTC

V gene: TRBV20-1
J gene: TRBJ2-1
clone size: -
D gene: TRBD2
CDR3 protein: CSARMGLAGGGNINEQFF
CDR3 DNA: TGCAGTGCTAGAATGGGACTAGCGGGGGGGGGGAACATCAATGAGCAGTTCTTC

V gene: TRBV6-1
J gene: TRBJ2-6
clone size: many
D gene: -
CDR3 protein: CASDREVSGANVLTF
CDR3 DNA: TGTGCCAGCGACAGGGAGGTCTCTGGGGCCAACGTCCTGACTTTC

V gene: TRBV7-3
J gene: TRBJ2-3
clone size: -
D gene: -
CDR3 protein: CASSSPGGTDTQYF
CDR3 DNA: TGTGCCAGCAGCTCCCCAGGGGGCACAGATACGCAGTATTTT

V gene: TRBV6-5
J gene: TRBJ2-7
clone size: few
D gene: -
CDR3 protein: CASSYSGLGEQYF
CDR3 DNA: TGTGCCAGCAGTTACTCGGGGCTGGGCGAGCAGTACTTC

V gene: TRBV20-1
J gene: TRBJ1-2
clone size: many
D gene: -
CDR3 protein: CSAHSGQYYGYTF
CDR3 DNA: TGCAGTGCTCACTCCGGACAGTACTATGGCTACACCTTC

V gene: TRBV19
J gene: TRBJ1-5
clone size: many
D gene: TRBD1
CDR3 protein: CASRPKDRGGNQPQHF
CDR3 DNA: TGTGCCAGTAGACCTAAGGACAGGGGCGGCAATCAGCCCCAGCATTTT

V gene: TRBV10-3
J gene: TRBJ1-1
clone size: few
D gene: TRBD1
CDR3 protein: CAIGAGTGDLNTEAFF
CDR3 DNA: TGTGCCATTGGGGCCGGGACAGGGGACCTGAACACTGAAGCTTTCTTT

V gene: TRBV6-1
J gene: TRBJ2-7
clone size: few
D gene: TRBD2
CDR3 protein: CASRTTSGGAYEQYF
CDR3 DNA: TGTGCCAGCAGAACAACTAGCGGGGGGGCCTACGAGCAGTACTTC

V gene: TRBV27
J gene: TRBJ2-7
clone size: -
D gene: TRBD2
CDR3 protein: CASRQSPMTSGYEQYF
CDR3 DNA: TGTGCCAGCAGACAAAGTCCAATGACTAGCGGTTACGAGCAGTACTTC

V gene: TRBV28
J gene: TRBJ2-7
clone size: many
D gene: TRBD2
CDR3 protein: CASRTHSGTHYEQYF
CDR3 DNA: TGTGCCAGCAGAACCCACAGCGGGACGCACTACGAGCAGTACTTC

V gene: TRBV28
J gene: TRBJ2-5
clone size: few
D gene: TRBD2
CDR3 protein: CASRWTSGSQETQYF
CDR3 DNA: TGTGCCAGCAGGTGGACTAGCGGAAGTCAAGAGACCCAGTACTTC

V gene: TRBV28
J gene: TRBJ1-5
clone size: few
D gene: TRBD1
CDR3 protein: CASRITGTGTQHF
CDR3 DNA: TGTGCCAGCAGGATTACCGGGACAGGGACCCAGCATTTT

V gene: TRBV7-6
J gene: TRBJ1-1
clone size: -
D gene: -
CDR3 protein: CASSSFAALNTEAFF
CDR3 DNA: TGTGCCAGCAGCTCATTCGCGGCGTTGAACACTGAAGCTTTCTTT

V gene: TRBV6-6
J gene: TRBJ1-1
clone size: -
D gene: -
CDR3 protein: CASRSQQGGDTEAFF
CDR3 DNA: TGTGCCAGCAGGAGCCAACAGGGAGGGGACACTGAAGCTTTCTTT

V gene: TRBV9
J gene: TRBJ1-1
clone size: -
D gene: -
CDR3 protein: CASSPNSGGTEAFF
CDR3 DNA: TGTGCCAGCAGCCCCAACTCGGGGGGAACTGAAGCTTTCTTT

V gene: TRBV4-2
J gene: TRBJ1-2
clone size: -
D gene: -
CDR3 protein: CASSQDGSGAEGYTF
CDR3 DNA: TGTGCCAGCAGCCAAGATGGGTCCGGGGCGGAAGGCTACACCTTC

V gene: TRBV7-2
J gene: TRBJ2-7
clone size: many
D gene: -
CDR3 protein: CASSLDRDLRTYEQYF
CDR3 DNA: TGTGCCAGCAGCTTAGACAGGGATCTTAGGACCTACGAGCAGTACTTC

V gene: TRBV2
J gene: TRBJ2-2
clone size: -
D gene: -
CDR3 protein: CASMTQGRVTGELFF
CDR3 DNA: TGTGCCAGCATGACACAGGGCAGGGTCACCGGGGAGCTGTTTTTT

V gene: TRBV2
J gene: TRBJ2-5
clone size: many
D gene: -
CDR3 protein: CASNEQGRGTQYF
CDR3 DNA: TGTGCCAGCAATGAACAGGGCAGGGGGACCCAGTACTTC

V gene: TRBV7-3
J gene: TRBJ2-2
clone size: few
D gene: -
CDR3 protein: CASSLLSHTGSTGELFF
CDR3 DNA: TGTGCCAGCAGCTTACTTAGTCATACGGGGTCGACCGGGGAGCTGTTTTTT

V gene: TRBV19
J gene: TRBJ2-2
clone size: -
D gene: -
CDR3 protein: CASSTVSTGTGELFF
CDR3 DNA: TGTGCCAGTAGTACAGTCTCGACGGGCACCGGGGAGCTGTTTTTT

V gene: TRBV12-5
J gene: TRBJ2-2
clone size: -
D gene: TRBD1
CDR3 protein: CASGLAQGAPNNTGELFF
CDR3 DNA: TGTGCTAGTGGTTTGGCCCAGGGGGCACCCAACAACACCGGGGAGCTGTTTTTT

V gene: TRBV19
J gene: TRBJ2-5
clone size: -
D gene: -
CDR3 protein: CASSARTEQETQYF
CDR3 DNA: TGTGCCAGTAGTGCAAGGACAGAGCAAGAGACCCAGTACTTC

V gene: TRBV4-1
J gene: TRBJ1-5
clone size: few
D gene: -
CDR3 protein: CASSHRGGENQPQHF
CDR3 DNA: TGCGCCAGCAGCCACCGAGGCGGGGAGAATCAGCCCCAGCATTTT

V gene: TRBV12-3/TRBV12-4
J gene: TRBJ2-1
clone size: -
D gene: -
CDR3 protein: CATSGGGATYNEQFF
CDR3 DNA: TGTGCCACCTCTGGAGGGGGGGCCACCTACAATGAGCAGTTCTTC